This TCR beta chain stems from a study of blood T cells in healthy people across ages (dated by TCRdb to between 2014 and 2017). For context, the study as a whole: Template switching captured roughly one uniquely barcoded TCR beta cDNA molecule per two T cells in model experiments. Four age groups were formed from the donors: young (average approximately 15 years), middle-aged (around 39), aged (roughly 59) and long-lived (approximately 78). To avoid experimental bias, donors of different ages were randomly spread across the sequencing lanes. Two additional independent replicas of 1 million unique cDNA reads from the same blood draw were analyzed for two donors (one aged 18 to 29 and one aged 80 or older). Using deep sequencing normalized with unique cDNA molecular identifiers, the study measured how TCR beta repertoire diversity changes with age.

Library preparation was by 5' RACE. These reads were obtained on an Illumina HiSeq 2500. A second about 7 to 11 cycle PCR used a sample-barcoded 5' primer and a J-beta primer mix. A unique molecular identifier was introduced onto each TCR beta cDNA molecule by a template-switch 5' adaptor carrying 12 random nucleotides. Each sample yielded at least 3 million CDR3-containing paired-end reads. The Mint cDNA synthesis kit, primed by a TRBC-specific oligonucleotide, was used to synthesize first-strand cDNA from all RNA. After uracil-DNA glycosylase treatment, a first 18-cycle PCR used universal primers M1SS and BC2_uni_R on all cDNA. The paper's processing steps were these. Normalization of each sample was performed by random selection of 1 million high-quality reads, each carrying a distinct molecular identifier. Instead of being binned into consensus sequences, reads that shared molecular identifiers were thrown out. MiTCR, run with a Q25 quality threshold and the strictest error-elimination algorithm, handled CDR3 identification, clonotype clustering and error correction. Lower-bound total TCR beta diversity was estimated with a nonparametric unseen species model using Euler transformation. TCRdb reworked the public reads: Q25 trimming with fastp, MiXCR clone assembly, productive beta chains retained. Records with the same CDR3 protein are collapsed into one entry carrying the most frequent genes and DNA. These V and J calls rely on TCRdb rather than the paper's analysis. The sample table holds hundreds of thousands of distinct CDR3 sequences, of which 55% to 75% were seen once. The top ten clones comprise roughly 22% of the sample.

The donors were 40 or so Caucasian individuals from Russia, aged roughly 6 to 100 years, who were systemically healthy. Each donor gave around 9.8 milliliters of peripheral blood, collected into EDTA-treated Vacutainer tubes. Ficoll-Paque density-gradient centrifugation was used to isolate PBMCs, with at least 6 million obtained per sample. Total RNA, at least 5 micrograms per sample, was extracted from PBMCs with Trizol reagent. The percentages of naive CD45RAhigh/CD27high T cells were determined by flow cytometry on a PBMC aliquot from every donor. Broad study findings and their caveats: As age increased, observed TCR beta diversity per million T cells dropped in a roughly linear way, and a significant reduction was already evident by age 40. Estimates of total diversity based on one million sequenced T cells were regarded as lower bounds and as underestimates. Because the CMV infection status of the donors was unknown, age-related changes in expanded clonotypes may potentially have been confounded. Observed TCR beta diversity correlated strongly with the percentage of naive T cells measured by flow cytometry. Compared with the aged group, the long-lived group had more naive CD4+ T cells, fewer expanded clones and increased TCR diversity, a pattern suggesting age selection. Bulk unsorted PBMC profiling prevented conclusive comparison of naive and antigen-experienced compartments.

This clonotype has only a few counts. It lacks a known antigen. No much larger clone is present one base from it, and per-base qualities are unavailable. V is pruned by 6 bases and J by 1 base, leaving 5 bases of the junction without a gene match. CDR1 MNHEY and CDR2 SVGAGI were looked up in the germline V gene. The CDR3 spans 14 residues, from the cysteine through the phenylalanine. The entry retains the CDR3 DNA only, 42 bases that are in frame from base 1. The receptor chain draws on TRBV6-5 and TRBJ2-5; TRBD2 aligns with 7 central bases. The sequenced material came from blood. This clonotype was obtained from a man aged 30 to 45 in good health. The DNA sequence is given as TGTGCCAGCAGGGGGGGACTATCCCAAGAGACCCAGTACTTC. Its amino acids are CASRGGLSQETQYF.